The present TCR beta chain was sequenced within a study of preoperative IRX-2 immunotherapy in early breast cancer. Assay: immunoSEQ multiplex PCR; the TCRdb copy retains only in-frame clones and omits some. The sample has under 40,000 clones, over 90% seen once. Described treatment: preoperative locoregional IRX-2 cytokine immunotherapy. This phase Ib study tested locoregional IRX-2 cytokine immunotherapy given before surgery. Sampling was conducted from a patient treated with IRX-2 immunotherapy. The source of this sequence is a human donor with breast cancer.

Here the CDR3 DNA reads TGTGCCACCAGCAGAGGGGGGCCCACAGATACGCAGTATTTT. It encodes CATSRGGPTDTQYF. V usage is TRBV15 and J usage is TRBJ2-3; possibly TRBD1 for D (6 bases). The CDR3 loop spans 14 amino acids. Germline lookup yields CDR1 LNHNV and CDR2 YYDKDF (reference sequence). Trimming pared 1 base from V and 2 bases from J, leaving 7 bases between.